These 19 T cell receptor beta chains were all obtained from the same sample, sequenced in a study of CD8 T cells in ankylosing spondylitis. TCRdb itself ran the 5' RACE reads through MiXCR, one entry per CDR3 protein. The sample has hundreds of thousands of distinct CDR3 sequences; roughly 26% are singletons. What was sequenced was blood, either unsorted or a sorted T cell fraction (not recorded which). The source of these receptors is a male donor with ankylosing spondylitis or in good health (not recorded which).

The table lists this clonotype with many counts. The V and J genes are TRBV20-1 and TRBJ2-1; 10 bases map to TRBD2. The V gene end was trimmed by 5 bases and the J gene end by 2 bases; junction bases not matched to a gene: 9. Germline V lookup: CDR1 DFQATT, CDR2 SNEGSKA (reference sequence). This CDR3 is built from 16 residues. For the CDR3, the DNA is TGCAGTGCTGATCCGGGACTAGCGAATCCCTACAATGAGCAGTTCTTC. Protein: CSADPGLANPYNEQFF.

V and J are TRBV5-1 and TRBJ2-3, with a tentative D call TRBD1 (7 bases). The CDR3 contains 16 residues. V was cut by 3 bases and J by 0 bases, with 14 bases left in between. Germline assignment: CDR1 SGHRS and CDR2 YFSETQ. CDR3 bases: TGCGCCAGCAGCTCCGAACAGGGGACTAGCACAGATACGCAGTATTTT. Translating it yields CASSSEQGTSTDTQYF.

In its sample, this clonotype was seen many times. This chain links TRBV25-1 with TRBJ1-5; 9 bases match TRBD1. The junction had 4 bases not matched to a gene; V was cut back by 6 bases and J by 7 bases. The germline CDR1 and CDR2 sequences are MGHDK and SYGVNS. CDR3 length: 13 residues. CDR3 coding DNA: TGTGCCAGCAGCGGACAGGGGAGACAGCCCCAGCATTTT. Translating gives CASSGQGRQPQHF.

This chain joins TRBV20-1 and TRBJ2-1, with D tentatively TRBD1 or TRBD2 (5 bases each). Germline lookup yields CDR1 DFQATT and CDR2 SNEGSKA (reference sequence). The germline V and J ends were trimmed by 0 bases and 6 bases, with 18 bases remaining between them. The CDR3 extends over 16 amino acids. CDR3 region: CSAREASGTGSNEQFF. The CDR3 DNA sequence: TGCAGTGCTAGAGAAGCCTCTGGGACGGGCTCCAATGAGCAGTTCTTC.

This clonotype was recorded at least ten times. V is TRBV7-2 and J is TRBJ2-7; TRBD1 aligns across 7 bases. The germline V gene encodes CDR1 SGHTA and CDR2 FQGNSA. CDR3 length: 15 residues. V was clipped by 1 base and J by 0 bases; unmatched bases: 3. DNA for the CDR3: TGTGCCAGCAGCTTAGGACAGGGTAGCTCCTACGAGCAGTACTTC. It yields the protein CASSLGQGSSYEQYF.

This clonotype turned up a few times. The chain's CDR3 is CASSRAHKTYEQYF. In nucleotides, the CDR3 is TGTGCCAGCAGCCGGGCCCACAAGACCTACGAGCAGTACTTC. The genes are TRBV5-6 and TRBJ2-7; D gene unclear. The V and J ends lost 4 bases and 2 bases respectively, with 13 bases between them. This CDR3 contains 14 residues. The V gene's germline CDR1 is SGHDT and CDR2 YYEEEE.

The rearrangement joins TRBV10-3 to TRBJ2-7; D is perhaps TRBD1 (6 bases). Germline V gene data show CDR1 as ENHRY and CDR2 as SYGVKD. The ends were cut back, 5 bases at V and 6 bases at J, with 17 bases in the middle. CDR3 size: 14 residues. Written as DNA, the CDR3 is TGTGCCATCAGTTACACAGGGTTTTCTTCCGAGCAGTACTTC. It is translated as CAISYTGFSSEQYF.

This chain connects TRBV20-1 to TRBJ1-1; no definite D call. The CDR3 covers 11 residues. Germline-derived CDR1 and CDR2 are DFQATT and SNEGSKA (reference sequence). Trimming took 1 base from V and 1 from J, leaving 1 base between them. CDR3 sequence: CSARANTEAFF. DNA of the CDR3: TGCAGTGCTAGAGCGAACACTGAAGCTTTCTTT.

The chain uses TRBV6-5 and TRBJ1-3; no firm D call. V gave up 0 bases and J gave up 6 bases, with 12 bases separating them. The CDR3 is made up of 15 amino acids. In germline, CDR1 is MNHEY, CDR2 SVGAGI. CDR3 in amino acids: CASSYSKDLLNTIYF. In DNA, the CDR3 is TGTGCCAGCAGTTACTCGAAAGATCTACTAAACACCATATATTTT.

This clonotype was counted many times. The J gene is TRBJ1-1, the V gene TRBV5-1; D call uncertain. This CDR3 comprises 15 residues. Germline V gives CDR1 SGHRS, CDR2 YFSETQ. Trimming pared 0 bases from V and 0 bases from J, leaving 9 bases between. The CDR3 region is CASSLAQSLNTEAFF. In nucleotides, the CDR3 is TGCGCCAGCAGCTTGGCCCAGTCCTTGAACACTGAAGCTTTCTTT. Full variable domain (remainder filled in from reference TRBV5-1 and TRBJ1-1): KAGVTQTPRYLIKTRGQQVTLSCSPISGHRSVSWYQQTPGQGLQFLFEYFSETQRNKGNFPGRFSGRQFSNSRSEMNVSTLELGDSALYLCASSLAQSLNTEAFFGQGTRLTVV.

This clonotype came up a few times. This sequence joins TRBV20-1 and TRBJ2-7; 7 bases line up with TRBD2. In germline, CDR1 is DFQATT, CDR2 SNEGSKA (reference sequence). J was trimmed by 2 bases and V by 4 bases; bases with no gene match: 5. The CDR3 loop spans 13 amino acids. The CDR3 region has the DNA TGCAGTGCTATCCGAAGCGGGGCCTACGAGCAGTACTTC. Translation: CSAIRSGAYEQYF.

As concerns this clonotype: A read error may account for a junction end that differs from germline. CDR3 nucleotide sequence: TGTGCCCGCAGTTTTCGAAGCGGGAGGGCCCGGGATACAGATACGCAGTATTTT. It encodes CARSFRSGRARDTDTQYF. This chain links TRBV12-3 or TRBV12-4 with TRBJ2-3; 10 bases match TRBD2. This CDR3 comprises 18 residues.

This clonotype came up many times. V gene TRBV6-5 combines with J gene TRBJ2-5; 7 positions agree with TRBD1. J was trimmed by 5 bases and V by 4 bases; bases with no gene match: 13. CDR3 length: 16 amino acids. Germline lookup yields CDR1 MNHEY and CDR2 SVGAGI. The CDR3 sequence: CASSSLWTGGRETQYF. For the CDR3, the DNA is TGTGCCAGCAGTTCTCTCTGGACAGGCGGGCGGGAGACCCAGTACTTC.

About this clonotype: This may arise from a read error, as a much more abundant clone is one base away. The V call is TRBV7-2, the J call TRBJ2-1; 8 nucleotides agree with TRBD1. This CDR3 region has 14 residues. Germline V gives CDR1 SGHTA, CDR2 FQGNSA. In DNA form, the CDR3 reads TGTGCCAGCAGCCAGGGACAGGCCCACAATGAGCAGTCCTTC. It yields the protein CASSQGQAHNEQSF.

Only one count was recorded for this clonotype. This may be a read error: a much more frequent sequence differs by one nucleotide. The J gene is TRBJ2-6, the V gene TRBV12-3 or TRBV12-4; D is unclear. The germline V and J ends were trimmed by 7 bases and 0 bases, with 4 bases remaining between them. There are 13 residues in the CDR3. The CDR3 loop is CASTRSGANVLTF. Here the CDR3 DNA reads TGTGCCAGCACCCGCTCTGGGGCCAACGTCCTGACTTTC.

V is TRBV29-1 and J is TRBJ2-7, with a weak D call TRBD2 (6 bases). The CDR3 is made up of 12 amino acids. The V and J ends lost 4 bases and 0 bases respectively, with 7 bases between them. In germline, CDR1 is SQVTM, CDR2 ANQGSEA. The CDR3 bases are TGCAGCGTTGCGGAGGGCTCCTACGAGCAGTACTTC. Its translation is CSVAEGSYEQYF.

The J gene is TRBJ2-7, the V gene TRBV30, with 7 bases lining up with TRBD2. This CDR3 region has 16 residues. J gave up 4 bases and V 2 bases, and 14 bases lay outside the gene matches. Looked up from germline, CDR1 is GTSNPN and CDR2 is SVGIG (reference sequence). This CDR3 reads CAWSTLERGVNYEQYF. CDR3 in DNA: TGTGCCTGGAGTACCCTAGAACGGGGGGTGAATTACGAGCAGTACTTC.

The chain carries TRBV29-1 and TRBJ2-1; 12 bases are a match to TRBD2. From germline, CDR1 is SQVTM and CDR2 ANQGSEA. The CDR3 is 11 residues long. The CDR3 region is CGGLAGSGQFF. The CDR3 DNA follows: TGCGGCGGACTAGCGGGATCGGGGCAGTTCTTC.

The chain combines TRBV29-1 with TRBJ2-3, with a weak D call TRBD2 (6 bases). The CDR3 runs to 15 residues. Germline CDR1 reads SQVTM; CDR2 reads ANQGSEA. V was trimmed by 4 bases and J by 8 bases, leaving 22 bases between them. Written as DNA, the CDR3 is TGCAGCGTTGGCGGGGCCTCCTCGCGACTGGGTACGCAGTATTTT. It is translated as CSVGGASSRLGTQYF.